This record concerns one TCR beta chain sequence. These data are taken from a study of beta chain features in type 1 diabetes. Overall study context: Age and gender were similar between patients and healthy donors, as were cell yields.

Germline assignment: CDR1 MDHEN and CDR2 SYDVKM. CDR3 size: 16 residues. Trimming shortened V by 6 bases and J by 3 bases, and 18 bases separated the two germline ends. Purity (above 98%) was reached by all sorted populations. Expressed TCRB transcripts were sequenced because the isolated RNA had all been reverse transcribed beforehand. The assay was immunoSEQ multiplex PCR, and TCRdb's table has in-frame clones only and misses some. The data show 680,000 or so clones, with 15% to 19% seen just once and approximately 0.087% held by the top ten. This sequence joins TRBV28 and TRBJ1-5, with D maybe TRBD1 (5 bases). The sequenced material came from naive CD4+ T cells from blood. The TCR was taken from a man aged 18 to 29 in good health. In nucleotides, the CDR3 is TGTGCCAGCAGACTTTTCAGGGTGTTCGACAATCAGCCCCAGCATTTT. Its protein is CASRLFRVFDNQPQHF.